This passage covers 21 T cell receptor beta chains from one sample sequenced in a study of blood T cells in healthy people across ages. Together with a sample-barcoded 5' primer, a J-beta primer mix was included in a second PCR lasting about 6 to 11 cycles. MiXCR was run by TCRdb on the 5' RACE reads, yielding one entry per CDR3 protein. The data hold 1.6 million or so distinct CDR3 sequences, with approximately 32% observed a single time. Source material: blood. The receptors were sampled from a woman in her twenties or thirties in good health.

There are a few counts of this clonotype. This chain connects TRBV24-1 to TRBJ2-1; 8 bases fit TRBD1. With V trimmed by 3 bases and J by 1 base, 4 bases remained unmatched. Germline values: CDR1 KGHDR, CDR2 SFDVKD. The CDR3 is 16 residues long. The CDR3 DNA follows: TGTGCCACCAGTGATCAGGACAGGGTGTCCTACAATGAGCAGTTCTTC. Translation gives CATSDQDRVSYNEQFF.

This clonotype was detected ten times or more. For the CDR3, the DNA is TGTGCCTGGAATCTGATGAACACTGAAGCTTTCTTT. It codes for CAWNLMNTEAFF. The V gene is TRBV30, the J gene TRBJ1-1; no definite D call. The germline V and J ends were trimmed by 4 bases and 0 bases, with 6 bases remaining between them. The germline gives CDR1 GTSNPN, CDR2 SVGIG (reference sequence). CDR3 length: 12 amino acids.

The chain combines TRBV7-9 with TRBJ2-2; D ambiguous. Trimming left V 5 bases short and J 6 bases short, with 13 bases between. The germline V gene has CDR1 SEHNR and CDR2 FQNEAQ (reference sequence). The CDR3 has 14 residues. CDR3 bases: TGTGCCAGCAGCCCCGAAGACATGGCCGGGGAGCTGTTTTTT. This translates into CASSPEDMAGELFF.

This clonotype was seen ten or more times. The DNA for the CDR3 is TGTGCCAGCAGTGAGGGACTAGCGGCCACAGATACGCAGTATTTT. It translates to CASSEGLAATDTQYF. V gene TRBV2 combines with J gene TRBJ2-3, with 11 bases matching TRBD2. The V and J ends lost 3 bases and 2 bases, in that order; junction bases with no gene match: 1. Germline V gene sequence: CDR1 SNHLY, CDR2 FYNNEI. This CDR3 is 15 amino acids long.

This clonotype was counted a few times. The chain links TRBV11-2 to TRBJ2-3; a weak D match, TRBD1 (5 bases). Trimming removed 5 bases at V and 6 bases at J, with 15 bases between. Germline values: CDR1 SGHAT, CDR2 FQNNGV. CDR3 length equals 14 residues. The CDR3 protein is CASSHSPKGDTQYF. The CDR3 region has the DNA TGTGCCAGCAGCCACTCGCCAAAGGGGGATACGCAGTATTTT.

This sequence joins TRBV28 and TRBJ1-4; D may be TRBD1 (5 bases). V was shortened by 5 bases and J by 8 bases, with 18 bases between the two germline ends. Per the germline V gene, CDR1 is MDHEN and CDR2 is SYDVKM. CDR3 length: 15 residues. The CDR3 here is CASSAPGPSREKLFF. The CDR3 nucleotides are TGTGCCAGCAGTGCTCCGGGACCCAGCCGGGAAAAACTGTTTTTT.

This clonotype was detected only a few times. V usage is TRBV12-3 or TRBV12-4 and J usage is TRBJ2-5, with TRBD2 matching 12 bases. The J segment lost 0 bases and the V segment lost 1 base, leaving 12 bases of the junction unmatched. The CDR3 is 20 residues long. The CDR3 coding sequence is TGTGCCAGCAGTTTAGGGGTCCTAGCGGGGGGGCCGGGGGACCAAGAGACCCAGTACTTC. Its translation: CASSLGVLAGGPGDQETQYF.

CDR3 nucleotide sequence: TGCGCCAGCAGCGGCGCTGGGACAGCCACTGAAGCTTTCTTT. This encodes CASSGAGTATEAFF. The chain couples TRBV5-1 to TRBJ1-1; 7 nucleotides match TRBD1. This CDR3 has 14 amino acids. The junction had 7 bases not matched to a gene; V was cut back by 4 bases and J by 4 bases. Germline CDR1 reads SGHRS; CDR2 reads YFSETQ.

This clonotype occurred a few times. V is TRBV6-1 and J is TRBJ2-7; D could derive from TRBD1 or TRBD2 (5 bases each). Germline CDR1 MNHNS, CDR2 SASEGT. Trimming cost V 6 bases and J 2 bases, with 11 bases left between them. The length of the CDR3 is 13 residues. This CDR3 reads CASRPRGPYEQYF. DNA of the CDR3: TGTGCCAGCAGGCCACGGGGCCCCTACGAGCAGTACTTC.

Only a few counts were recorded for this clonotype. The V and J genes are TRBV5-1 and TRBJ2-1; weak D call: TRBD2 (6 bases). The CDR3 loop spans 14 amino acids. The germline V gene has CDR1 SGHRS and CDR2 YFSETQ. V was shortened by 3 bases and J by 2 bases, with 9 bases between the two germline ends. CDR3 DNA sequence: TGCGCCAGCAGCTACCAGCGGGCCTACAATGAGCAGTTCTTC. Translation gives CASSYQRAYNEQFF.

For the CDR3, the DNA is TGTGCCAGCAGTGAAGGGACTAGTCCTGAGCAGTTCTTC. Translation gives CASSEGTSPEQFF. V usage is TRBV6-1 and J usage is TRBJ2-1; 7 nucleotides match TRBD2. Germline CDR1 MNHNS, CDR2 SASEGT. V shed 1 base, J shed 9 bases, and the junction held 3 bases outside the gene matches. The CDR3 totals 13 residues.

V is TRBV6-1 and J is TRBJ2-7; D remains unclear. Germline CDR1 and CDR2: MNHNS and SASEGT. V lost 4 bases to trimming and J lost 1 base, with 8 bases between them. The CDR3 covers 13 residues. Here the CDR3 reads CASSGRYSYEQYF. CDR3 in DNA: TGTGCCAGCAGTGGTCGCTATTCCTACGAGCAGTACTTC.

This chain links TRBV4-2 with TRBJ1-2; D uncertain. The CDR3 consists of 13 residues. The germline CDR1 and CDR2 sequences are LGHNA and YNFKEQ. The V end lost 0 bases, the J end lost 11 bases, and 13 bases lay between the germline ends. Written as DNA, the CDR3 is TGTGCCAGCAGCCAAGAACTAGGGCAAGGGTACACCTTC. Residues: CASSQELGQGYTF.

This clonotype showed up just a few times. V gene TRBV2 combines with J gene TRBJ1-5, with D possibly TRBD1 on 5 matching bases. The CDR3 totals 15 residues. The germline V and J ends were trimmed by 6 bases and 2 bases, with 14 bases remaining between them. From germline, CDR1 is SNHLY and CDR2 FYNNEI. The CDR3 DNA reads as TGTGCCAGCAGCGGGGGGAGTGGCGGCAATCAGCCCCAGCATTTT. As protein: CASSGGSGGNQPQHF. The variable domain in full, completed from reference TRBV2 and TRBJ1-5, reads EPEVTQTPSHQVTQMGQEVILRCVPISNHLYFYWYRQILGQKVEFLVSFYNNEISEKSEIFDDQFSVERPDGSNFTLKIRSTKLEDSAMYFCASSGGSGGNQPQHFGDGTRLSIL.

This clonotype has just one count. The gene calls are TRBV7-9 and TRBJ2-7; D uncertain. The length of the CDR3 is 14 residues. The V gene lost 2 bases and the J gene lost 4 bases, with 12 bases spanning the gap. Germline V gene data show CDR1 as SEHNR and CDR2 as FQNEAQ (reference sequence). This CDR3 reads CASSLHPGPYEQYF. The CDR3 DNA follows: TGTGCCAGCAGCTTACACCCCGGACCGTACGAGCAGTACTTC.

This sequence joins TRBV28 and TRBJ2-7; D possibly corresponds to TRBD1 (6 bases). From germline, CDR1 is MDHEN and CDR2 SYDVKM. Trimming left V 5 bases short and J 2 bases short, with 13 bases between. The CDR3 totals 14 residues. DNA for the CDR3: TGTGCCAGCAGTATACAGGGAAGCACCTACGAGCAGTACTTC. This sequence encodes CASSIQGSTYEQYF.

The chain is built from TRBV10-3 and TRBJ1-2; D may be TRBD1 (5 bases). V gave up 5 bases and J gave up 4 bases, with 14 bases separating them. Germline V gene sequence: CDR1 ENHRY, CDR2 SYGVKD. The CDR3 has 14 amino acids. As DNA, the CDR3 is TGTGCCATCAGTCCGGGGACGATTAGCTATGGCTACACCTTC. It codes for CAISPGTISYGYTF.

In DNA, the CDR3 is TGCGCCAGCAGCCCTACCCCAGCGGGGCCCTACAATGAGCAGTTCTTC. Encoded protein: CASSPTPAGPYNEQFF. The chain combines TRBV5-1 with TRBJ2-1; 7 nucleotides agree with TRBD2. Per germline, CDR1 SGHRS and CDR2 YFSETQ. J gave up 2 bases and V 4 bases, and 9 bases lay outside the gene matches. The CDR3 sequence is 16 residues long. The entire variable domain, with the rest obtained from reference TRBV5-1 and TRBJ2-1, is as follows: KAGVTQTPRYLIKTRGQQVTLSCSPISGHRSVSWYQQTPGQGLQFLFEYFSETQRNKGNFPGRFSGRQFSNSRSEMNVSTLELGDSALYLCASSPTPAGPYNEQFFGPGTRLTVL.

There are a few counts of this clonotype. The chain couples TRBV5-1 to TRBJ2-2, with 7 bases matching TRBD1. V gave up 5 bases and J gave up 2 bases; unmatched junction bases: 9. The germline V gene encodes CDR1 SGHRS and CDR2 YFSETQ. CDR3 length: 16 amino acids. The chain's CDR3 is CASRTPGTDNTGELFF. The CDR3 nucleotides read TGCGCCAGCAGGACACCCGGGACAGATAACACCGGGGAGCTGTTTTTT. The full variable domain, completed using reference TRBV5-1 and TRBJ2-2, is KAGVTQTPRYLIKTRGQQVTLSCSPISGHRSVSWYQQTPGQGLQFLFEYFSETQRNKGNFPGRFSGRQFSNSRSEMNVSTLELGDSALYLCASRTPGTDNTGELFFGEGSRLTVL.

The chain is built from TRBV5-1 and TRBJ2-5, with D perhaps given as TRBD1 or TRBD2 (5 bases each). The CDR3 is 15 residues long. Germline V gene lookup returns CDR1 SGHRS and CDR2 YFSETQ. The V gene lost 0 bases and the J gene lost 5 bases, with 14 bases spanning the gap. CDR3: CASSLDWGMGETQYF. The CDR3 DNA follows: TGCGCCAGCAGCTTGGATTGGGGGATGGGGGAGACCCAGTACTTC.

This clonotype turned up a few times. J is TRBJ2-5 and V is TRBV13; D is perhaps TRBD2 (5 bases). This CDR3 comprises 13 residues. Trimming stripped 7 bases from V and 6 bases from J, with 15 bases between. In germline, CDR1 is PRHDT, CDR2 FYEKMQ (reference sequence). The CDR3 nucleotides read TGTGCCAGCAACATGGATGAGGGTCAGACCCAGTACTTC. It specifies CASNMDEGQTQYF.